Presented here are 26 T cell receptor beta chains from one specimen sequenced in a study of T cells in Graves' hyperthyroidism and ophthalmopathy. The CDR3 regions of TCR beta were amplified from RNA transcripts. HTBI primers were employed in a first-round RT-PCR of the TCR CDR3. MiXCR, applied by TCRdb to the multiplex PCR reads, yields one record per CDR3 protein. This sample has roughly 500,000 distinct CDR3 sequences; 20% to 25% occur once, and the top ten carry 45% to 50%. The sample comprised blood. The source of these receptors is an older woman with Graves' ophthalmopathy.

This clonotype was detected only once. V is TRBV12-3 or TRBV12-4 and J is TRBJ2-3; 7 bases match TRBD2. V was clipped by 5 bases and J by 3 bases; unmatched bases: 11. There are 16 residues in the CDR3. The DNA of the CDR3 is TGTGCCAGCAGTCTATACAGAGCGGGAAAGACAGATACGCAGTATTTT. This translates into CASSLYRAGKTDTQYF.

The V gene is TRBV30, the J gene TRBJ1-1; unclear D gene. Trimming pared 5 bases from V and 1 base from J, leaving 14 bases between. This CDR3 spans 14 amino acids. Germline V gives CDR1 GTSNPN, CDR2 SVGIG (reference sequence). CDR3 region: CAWYPRWANTEAFF. CDR3 bases: TGTGCCTGGTACCCAAGATGGGCGAACACTGAAGCTTTCTTT.

Ten or more counts support this clonotype. V and J are TRBV6-2 or TRBV6-3 and TRBJ1-5; 7 bases match TRBD1. Per germline, CDR1 MNHEY and CDR2 SVGEGT. CDR3 length: 14 residues. V shed 5 bases, J shed 6 bases, and the junction held 7 bases outside the gene matches. The CDR3: CASSDEGAPQPQHF. For the CDR3, the DNA is TGTGCCAGCAGTGACGAGGGGGCTCCTCAGCCCCAGCATTTT.

The genes are TRBV3-1 and TRBJ2-2; 8 nucleotides agree with TRBD1. V shed 2 bases and J 4 bases; nucleotides not matched to a gene: 6. The CDR3 covers 16 residues. Germline V gene data show CDR1 as LGHDT and CDR2 as YNNKEL (reference sequence). The CDR3 loop reads CASSQRTGKGTGELFF. The CDR3 bases are TGTGCCAGCAGCCAACGGACAGGGAAAGGCACCGGGGAGCTGTTTTTT. The whole variable domain, remainder taken from reference TRBV3-1 and TRBJ2-2, is DTAVSQTPKYLVTQMGNDKSIKCEQNLGHDTMYWYKQDSKKFLKIMFSYNNKELIINETVPNRFSPKSPDKAHLNLHINSLELGDSAVYFCASSQRTGKGTGELFFGEGSRLTVL.

The rearrangement links TRBV27 to TRBJ1-1, with D possibly TRBD1 on 6 matching bases. The V end lost 4 bases, the J end lost 0 bases, and 12 bases lay between the germline ends. The CDR3 contains 15 residues. Germline V gene sequence: CDR1 MNHEY, CDR2 SMNVEV (reference sequence). CDR3 protein: CASSWSGHLNTEAFF. For the CDR3, the DNA is TGTGCCAGCAGTTGGTCGGGACACTTGAACACTGAAGCTTTCTTT.

The rearrangement links TRBV14 to TRBJ1-4; the D is unclear. Germline CDR1 and CDR2: SGHDN and FVKESK. V lost 1 base and J lost 7, with 16 bases in between. The CDR3 covers 16 residues. Here the CDR3 reads CASSQVPVDMGEKLFF. The CDR3 bases are TGTGCCAGCAGCCAAGTCCCCGTTGACATGGGTGAAAAACTGTTTTTT.

The V and J genes are TRBV3-1 and TRBJ2-3, with 13 bases fitting TRBD2. The germline CDR1 and CDR2 sequences are LGHDT and YNNKEL (reference sequence). The CDR3 contains 17 residues. V dropped 4 bases and J dropped 4; count of bases not matched to a gene: 8. DNA for the CDR3: TGTGCCAGCAGCCGAGGGACTAGCGGGAAGGGCGCAGATACGCAGTATTTT. Amino acid sequence: CASSRGTSGKGADTQYF.

This clonotype was detected ten times or more. The chain combines TRBV11-2 with TRBJ2-7; D might be TRBD1 or TRBD2, each matching 5 bases. In germline, CDR1 is SGHAT, CDR2 FQNNGV. V was cut by 4 bases and J by 1 base, with 14 bases left in between. The CDR3 spans 15 residues. CDR3 bases: TGTGCCAGCAGCTCTACCGGGACCCATTCCTACGAGCAGTACTTC. Encoded protein: CASSSTGTHSYEQYF.

This chain links TRBV9 with TRBJ2-5; 10 bases fit TRBD2. Germline V CDR1 and CDR2: SGDLS, YYNGEE. With V trimmed by 0 bases and J by 3 bases, 5 bases remained unmatched. The CDR3 consists of 16 residues. CDR3 in DNA: TGTGCCAGCAGCGTAGGGACACTAGCGGGGAAAGAGACCCAGTACTTC. It encodes CASSVGTLAGKETQYF.

This clonotype was observed at least ten times. This chain links TRBV3-1 with TRBJ2-4; 7 positions match TRBD2. V lost 0 bases, J lost 2 bases, and 7 bases stayed unmatched. In germline, CDR1 is LGHDT, CDR2 YNNKEL (reference sequence). The CDR3 length is 17 residues. The CDR3 sequence: CASSQDLGEGSKNIQYF. The CDR3, as DNA: TGTGCCAGCAGCCAAGACCTGGGGGAGGGGTCCAAAAACATTCAGTACTTC. Full variable domain (outside the CDR3, taken from reference TRBV3-1 and TRBJ2-4): DTAVSQTPKYLVTQMGNDKSIKCEQNLGHDTMYWYKQDSKKFLKIMFSYNNKELIINETVPNRFSPKSPDKAHLNLHINSLELGDSAVYFCASSQDLGEGSKNIQYFGAGTRLSVL.

This clonotype was found many times. Written as DNA, the CDR3 is TGTGCCAGCAGTACAGACAGGGAGTCCACAGATACGCAGTATTTT. Amino acid sequence: CASSTDRESTDTQYF. This sequence joins TRBV28 and TRBJ2-3; 7 nucleotides line up with TRBD1. V lost 5 bases and J lost 2; bases outside the gene matches: 7. The CDR3 is made up of 15 amino acids. The germline CDR1 and CDR2 sequences are MDHEN and SYDVKM.

This clonotype turned up a few times. The chain couples TRBV20-1 to TRBJ2-7; 10 bases match TRBD2. The germline V gene has CDR1 DFQATT and CDR2 SNEGSKA (reference sequence). The trim removed 3 bases at V and 6 bases at J, leaving 2 bases unmatched. The length of the CDR3 is 12 residues. The CDR3 bases are TGCAGTGCTAGTCGACTAGCGGGCGAGCAGTACTTC. Its translation is CSASRLAGEQYF.

This clonotype has only a few counts. This rearrangement joins TRBV5-1 to TRBJ2-1; TRBD2 is a possible D gene (5 bases). CDR3 length: 15 amino acids. The ends were cut back, 0 bases at V and 10 bases at J, with 17 bases in the middle. Germline lookup yields CDR1 SGHRS and CDR2 YFSETQ. Here the CDR3 reads CASSLDGREGREQFF. Here the CDR3 DNA reads TGCGCCAGCAGCTTGGACGGCCGCGAAGGGAGAGAGCAGTTCTTC.

The table lists this clonotype with a few counts. The rearrangement links TRBV5-1 to TRBJ1-4; D call uncertain. The CDR3 is 14 amino acids. V was trimmed by 1 base and J by 4 bases, leaving 8 bases between them. Germline V gene lookup returns CDR1 SGHRS and CDR2 YFSETQ. CDR3 region: CASSLSPNNEKLFF. The CDR3 region has the DNA TGCGCCAGCAGCTTGTCCCCGAATAATGAAAAACTGTTTTTT.

This clonotype was seen only a few times. The CDR3 reads CSALLRGPLNEKLFF. The CDR3 DNA sequence: TGCAGTGCCCTACTGAGAGGACCTCTTAATGAAAAACTGTTTTTT. This chain links TRBV20-1 with TRBJ1-4; D not resolved. There are 15 residues in the CDR3. V was shortened by 6 bases and J by 4 bases, with 18 bases between the two germline ends. Germline CDR1 reads DFQATT; CDR2 reads SNEGSKA (reference sequence).

This clonotype turned up a few times. The chain is built from TRBV20-1 and TRBJ2-3, with D possibly matching TRBD2 (6 bases). The CDR3 is 13 residues long. The V end lost 6 bases, the J end lost 3 bases, and 13 bases lay between the germline ends. Germline loops: CDR1 DFQATT, CDR2 SNEGSKA (reference sequence). The CDR3 coding sequence is TGCAGTGCCGCACTGCTAGCGACAGATACGCAGTATTTT. Amino acid sequence: CSAALLATDTQYF.

This clonotype was recorded many times. The chain joins TRBV11-2 to TRBJ1-2; D call uncertain. Trimming cost V 1 base and J 0 bases, with 9 bases left between them. This CDR3 region has 15 residues. The germline V gene encodes CDR1 SGHAT and CDR2 FQNNGV. CDR3 bases: TGTGCCAGCAGCTTAGGGCGAGACACTAACTATGGCTACACCTTC. It translates to CASSLGRDTNYGYTF.

As concerns this clonotype: A read error is possible here, since a much larger clone lies one base away. In DNA form, the CDR3 reads TGTGCCAACAGCCGCGACAGGGCATGGCCCCAGCATTTT. Protein sequence: CANSRDRAWPQHF. V and J are TRBV28 and TRBJ1-5; the match to TRBD1 covers 7 bases. This CDR3 comprises 13 residues. Germline V lookup: CDR1 MDHEN, CDR2 SYDVKM. Unmatched junction bases numbered 12, after V lost 10 bases and J lost 9 bases. The whole variable domain, filled in from reference TRBV28 and TRBJ1-5, reads DVKVTQSSRYLVKRTGEKVFLECVQDMDHENMFWYRQDPGLGLRLIYFSYDVKMKEKGDIPEGYSVSREKKERFSLILESASTNQTSMYLCANSRDRAWPQHFGDGTRLSIL.

V gene TRBV5-1 combines with J gene TRBJ2-2, with 13 bases matching TRBD2. CDR1 and CDR2 (germline): SGHRS, YFSETQ. Unmatched junction bases numbered 3, after V lost 0 bases and J lost 4 bases. This CDR3 has 17 residues. The CDR3 loop reads CASSLGTSGSITGELFF. For the CDR3, the DNA is TGCGCCAGCAGCTTGGGGACTAGCGGGAGTATCACCGGGGAGCTGTTTTTT.

The chain carries TRBV18 and TRBJ2-1, with D possibly being TRBD1 or TRBD2 (5 bases each). The V and J ends lost 3 bases and 4 bases respectively, with 16 bases between them. The germline gives CDR1 KGHSH, CDR2 LQKENI. This CDR3 contains 16 residues. The CDR3 loop reads CASSPPGTASYNEQFF. CDR3 nucleotide sequence: TGTGCCAGCTCACCCCCCGGGACGGCATCTTACAATGAGCAGTTCTTC.

The V and J genes are TRBV6-2 or TRBV6-3 and TRBJ1-1, with D possibly matching TRBD1 (6 bases). Germline assignment: CDR1 MNHEY and CDR2 SVGEGT. V lost 0 bases to trimming and J lost 1 base, with 15 bases between them. CDR3 length: 17 residues. The CDR3 DNA follows: TGTGCCAGCAGTTACTCAGGACAGACAAGAAAGAACACTGAAGCTTTCTTT. The encoded protein is CASSYSGQTRKNTEAFF.

The rearrangement links TRBV24-1 to TRBJ1-2, with D possibly matching TRBD1 (5 bases). This CDR3 region has 15 residues. Deletions cut 0 bases from V and 10 bases from J, with 17 bases between. The V gene's germline CDR1 is KGHDR and CDR2 SFDVKD. CDR3 loop: CATSDLRQGGLSYTF. The CDR3, as DNA: TGTGCCACCAGTGATTTGCGTCAGGGAGGGCTGTCCTACACCTTC.

The chain links TRBV20-1 to TRBJ1-6, with 9 bases matching TRBD1. This CDR3 is built from 13 residues. The germline CDR1 and CDR2 sequences are DFQATT and SNEGSKA (reference sequence). CDR3 DNA: TGCAGCACAATCTACAGGGGGCAATCACCCCTCCACTTT. Translating gives CSTIYRGQSPLHF.

This sequence joins TRBV7-6 and TRBJ2-2; TRBD2 agrees at 9 bases. Germline CDR1 is SGHVS and CDR2 is FNYEAQ. CDR3 length: 15 amino acids. The V and J ends lost 1 base and 6 bases, in that order; junction bases with no gene match: 3. The DNA for the CDR3 is TGTGCCAGCAGCTTAGTAGCGGGAGCCGCCGGGGAGCTGTTTTTT. It codes for CASSLVAGAAGELFF.

This clonotype was counted between two and nine times. The gene calls are TRBV30 and TRBJ1-3; D is uncertain. CDR3 length equals 14 residues. Trimming left V 3 bases short and J 0 bases short, with 9 bases between. Germline assignment: CDR1 GTSNPN and CDR2 SVGIG (reference sequence). The CDR3 coding sequence is TGTGCCTGGAGGGTGATCCTCTCTGGAAACACCATATATTTT. As protein: CAWRVILSGNTIYF.

This clonotype has a count of ten or more. The chain carries TRBV12-3 or TRBV12-4 and TRBJ2-7, with TRBD2 matching 9 bases. The CDR3 sequence is 14 residues long. V shed 6 bases, J shed 4 bases, and the junction held 7 bases outside the gene matches. The CDR3 spells CASRSGTSFYEQYF. CDR3 coding DNA: TGTGCCAGCAGATCCGGGACTAGCTTTTACGAGCAGTACTTC.